Listed here are 10 T cell receptor beta chains from one sample, sequenced in a study of T cell changes during pregnancy in multiple sclerosis (dated by TCRdb to about 2019). The library came from the immunoSEQ multiplex PCR assay. What TCRdb holds here is the immuneACCESS table cut down to in-frame rearrangements. Part of the clones is not present; checked against another copy, under half of the missing clones reflect an unresolved V gene, and the others are unexplained. Present in this sample are tens of thousands of clones, roughly 90% of which were seen just once. The ten most abundant clones make up 3.3% of the sample. This sample comprised peripheral blood, obtained in the first trimester of pregnancy. These receptor sequences come from a female donor in good health, enrolled as a control in a pregnancy study.

This clone came up once. V usage is TRBV4-2 and J usage is TRBJ1-2; 10 bases are a match to TRBD1. V trimming: 2 bases; J trimming: 11 bases; junction bases outside the gene matches: 8. The CDR3 has 14 amino acids. Germline loops: CDR1 LGHNA, CDR2 YNFKEQ. CDR3 nucleotide sequence: TGTGCCAGCAGCCAACAGGACAGGGGGAATCGGTACACCTTC. It translates to CASSQQDRGNRYTF.

The chain employs TRBV7-2 and TRBJ2-3, with 7 bases fitting TRBD2. J was trimmed by 6 bases and V by 1 base; bases with no gene match: 4. CDR3 length: 14 amino acids. CDR1 and CDR2 from the germline V gene are SGHTA and FQGNSA. CDR3 loop: CASSLGGSQDTQYF. CDR3 DNA: TGTGCCAGCAGCTTAGGCGGGAGTCAGGATACGCAGTATTTT.

The chain couples TRBV7-2 to TRBJ1-1; D perhaps matches TRBD1 (5 bases). The CDR3 totals 15 residues. V was shortened by 8 bases and J by 1 base, with 17 bases between the two germline ends. Germline values: CDR1 SGHTA, CDR2 FQGNSA. The CDR3 DNA reads as TGTGCCAGCCTATGGGGGGGGTCTAGGAACACTGAAGCTTTCTTT. Translation gives CASLWGGSRNTEAFF.

This clone was counted once. This chain links TRBV5-1 with TRBJ2-7; the D gene is possibly TRBD1 (5 bases). Trimming stripped 4 bases from V and 2 bases from J, with 16 bases between. Looked up from germline, CDR1 is SGHRS and CDR2 is YFSETQ. There are 15 residues in the CDR3. The CDR3 spells CASSERSTATYEQYF. DNA of the CDR3: TGCGCCAGCAGCGAACGCTCGACAGCCACCTACGAGCAGTACTTC.

The chain carries TRBV4-1 and TRBJ2-1; TRBD2 matches at 10 bases. The CDR3 covers 15 residues. Germline V gives CDR1 MGHRA, CDR2 YSYEKL. J gave up 7 bases and V 1 base, and 4 bases lay outside the gene matches. Here the CDR3 reads CASSQASGRVNEQFF. Here the CDR3 DNA reads TGCGCCAGCAGCCAAGCAAGCGGGAGGGTAAATGAGCAGTTCTTC.

J is TRBJ2-3 and V is TRBV5-4; 7 nucleotides line up with TRBD1. Germline trimming cut 3 bases from V and 4 bases from J; bases unmatched to any gene: 8. The CDR3 is made up of 15 amino acids. The germline gives CDR1 SGHNT, CDR2 YYREEE (reference sequence). The CDR3 spells CASSSGQGGADTQYF. CDR3 coding DNA: TGTGCCAGCAGCTCCGGCCAAGGGGGCGCAGATACGCAGTATTTT.

The CDR3 sequence: CAISESVVRGQTNEKLFF. Written as DNA, the CDR3 is TGTGCCATCAGTGAGTCGGTGGTCAGGGGGCAAACTAATGAAAAACTGTTTTTT. The V and J genes are TRBV10-3 and TRBJ1-4; 8 bases are a match to TRBD1. Germline values: CDR1 ENHRY, CDR2 SYGVKD. The CDR3 spans 18 residues. V was pared by 0 bases and J by 1 base, with 7 bases of the junction left unmatched.

V is TRBV7-3 and J is TRBJ2-3; D is ambiguous. This CDR3 region has 14 residues. Germline assignment: CDR1 SGHTA and CDR2 FQGTGA. Trimming pared 0 bases from V and 2 bases from J, leaving 6 bases between. The chain's CDR3 is CASSLTGTTDTQYF. The CDR3 coding sequence is TGTGCCAGCAGCTTAACTGGCACCACAGATACGCAGTATTTT.

The V call is TRBV4-1, the J call TRBJ2-1, with 11 nucleotides matching TRBD2. Trimming cost V 4 bases and J 7 bases; bases outside gene matches: 12. The CDR3 runs to 17 residues. CDR1 and CDR2 (germline): MGHRA, YSYEKL. The CDR3 is CASSLGGLAGGRNEQFF. The CDR3 coding sequence is TGCGCCAGCAGCCTCGGGGGTCTAGCGGGGGGCAGGAATGAGCAGTTCTTC.

The chain is built from TRBV19 and TRBJ2-1; 9 bases line up with TRBD2. V lost 3 bases, J lost 8 bases, and 5 bases stayed unmatched. This CDR3 is 14 amino acids long. Germline V gene sequence: CDR1 LNHDA, CDR2 SQIVND (reference sequence). The CDR3 loop is CASSIKGTSYEQFF. The CDR3 region has the DNA TGTGCCAGTAGTATTAAGGGGACTAGCTATGAGCAGTTCTTC. The entire variable domain, with the rest obtained from reference TRBV19 and TRBJ2-1, is as follows: DGGITQSPKYLFRKEGQNVTLSCEQNLNHDAMYWYRQDPGQGLRLIYYSQIVNDFQKGDIAEGYSVSREKKESFPLTVTSAQKNPTAFYLCASSIKGTSYEQFFGPGTRLTVL.